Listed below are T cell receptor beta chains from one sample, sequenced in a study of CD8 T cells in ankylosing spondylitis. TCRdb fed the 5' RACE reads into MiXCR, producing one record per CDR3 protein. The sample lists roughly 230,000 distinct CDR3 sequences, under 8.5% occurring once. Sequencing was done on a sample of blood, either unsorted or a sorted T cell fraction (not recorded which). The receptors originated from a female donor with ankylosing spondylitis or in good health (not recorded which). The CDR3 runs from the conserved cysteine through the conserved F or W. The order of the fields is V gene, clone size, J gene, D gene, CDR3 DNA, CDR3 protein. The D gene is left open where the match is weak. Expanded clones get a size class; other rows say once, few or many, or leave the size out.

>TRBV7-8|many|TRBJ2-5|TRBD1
TGTGCCAGCAGCATTGACAGGGGCCGGGAGACCCAGTACTTC
CASSIDRGRETQYF
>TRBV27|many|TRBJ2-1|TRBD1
TGTGCCAGCAGTTTTACAGGGGGTAGGAACAATGAGCAGTTCTTC
CASSFTGGRNNEQFF
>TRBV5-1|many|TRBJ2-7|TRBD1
TGCGCCAGCAGCTCGACAGGGAGCTCCTACGAGCAGTACTTC
CASSSTGSSYEQYF
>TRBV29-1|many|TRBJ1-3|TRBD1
TGCAGCGCTGAGACAGGGAAATTTGGAAACACCATATATTTT
CSAETGKFGNTIYF
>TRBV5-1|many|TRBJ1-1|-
TGCGCCAGCAGCTTGGACCCGCTCACTGAAGCTTTCTTT
CASSLDPLTEAFF
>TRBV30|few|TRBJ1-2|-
TGTGCCTGGACCCCCCCCTACAGGGACTATGGCTACACCTTC
CAWTPPYRDYGYTF
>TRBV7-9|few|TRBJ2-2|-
TGTGCCAGCAGCTTTTCGTCTCGGGGATACGGGGAGCTGTTTTTT
CASSFSSRGYGELFF
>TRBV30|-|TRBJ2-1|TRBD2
TGTGCCTGGAGTCGCGGACTAGCGGGAGGGCCTGACATGGAGTTCTTC
CAWSRGLAGGPDMEFF
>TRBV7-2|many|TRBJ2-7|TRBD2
TGTGCCACCCGACGGGGGGAAGAACCCTACGAGCAGTACTTC
CATRRGEEPYEQYF
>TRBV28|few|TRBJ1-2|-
TGTGCCAGCAGTTTTAACGACAGACTTAACTATGGCTACACCTTC
CASSFNDRLNYGYTF
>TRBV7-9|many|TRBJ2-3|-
TGTGCCAGCAGCTTGACAGGCAGCACAGATACGCAGTATTTT
CASSLTGSTDTQYF
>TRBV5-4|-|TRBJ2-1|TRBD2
TGTGCCAGCAGCTTGGTCAAGACTAGCGGGAGTAATGAGCAGTTCTTC
CASSLVKTSGSNEQFF
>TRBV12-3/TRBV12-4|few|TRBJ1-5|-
TGTGCCAGCAGTCTAAGAGCGGGGGATCAGCCCCAGCATTTT
CASSLRAGDQPQHF
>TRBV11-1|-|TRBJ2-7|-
TGTGCCAGCAGCTTCCAGACTAGTGGAGACTTAAAGATCGCCTACGAGCAGTACTTC
CASSFQTSGDLKIAYEQYF
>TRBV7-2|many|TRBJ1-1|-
TGTGCCAGCAGCTTAGCTGGGGGTGTCACTGAAGCTTTCTTT
CASSLAGGVTEAFF
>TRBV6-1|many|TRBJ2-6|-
TGTGCCAGCAGTGACAGAGATTCTGGGGCCAACGTCCTGACTTTC
CASSDRDSGANVLTF
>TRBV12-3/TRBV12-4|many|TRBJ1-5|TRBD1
TGTGCCAGCAGTTTAGTGCAGGGGGATCAGCCCCAGCATTTT
CASSLVQGDQPQHF
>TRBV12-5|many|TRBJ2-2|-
TGTGCTAGTAGCGGGACCGGGGAGCTGTTTTTT
CASSGTGELFF
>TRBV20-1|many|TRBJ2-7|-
TGCAGTGCTAGGGGTACCATAGCGGCCTACGAGCAGTACTTC
CSARGTIAAYEQYF
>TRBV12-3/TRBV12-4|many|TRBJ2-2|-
TGTGCCAGCAGTTTAGGGACGGCCGCGGTTGTCGACACCGGGGAGCTGTTTTTT
CASSLGTAAVVDTGELFF
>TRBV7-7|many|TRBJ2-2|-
TGTGCCAGCAGCCCCACTCCGGGACCGACCGGGGAGCTGTTTTTT
CASSPTPGPTGELFF
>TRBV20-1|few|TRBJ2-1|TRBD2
TGCTGTGCTAGACCGGGACTAGCGGCGAGCTCCTACAATGAGCAGTTCTTC
CCARPGLAASSYNEQFF
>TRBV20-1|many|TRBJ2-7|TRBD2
TGCAGTGCTCGAAGCGGGAGGGCCGGCTACGAGCAGTACTTC
CSARSGRAGYEQYF
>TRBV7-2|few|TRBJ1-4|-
TGTGCCAGCGGGAATACGAGGGGTGAAAAACTGTTTTTT
CASGNTRGEKLFF
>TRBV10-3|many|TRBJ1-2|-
TGTGCCATCGCTCGGGACGGAGGTCCCTATGGCTACACCTTC
CAIARDGGPYGYTF
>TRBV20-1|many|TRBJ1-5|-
TGCAGTGCTAGAGTGTTGAATCAGCCCCAGCATTTT
CSARVLNQPQHF
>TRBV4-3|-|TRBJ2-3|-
TGCGCCAGCAGCCAAGATTTTGCCATACTAGCAGATACGCAGTATTTT
CASSQDFAILADTQYF
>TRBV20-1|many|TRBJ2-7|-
TGCAGTGCTAGAGATCAGGGGTACGAGCAGTACTTC
CSARDQGYEQYF
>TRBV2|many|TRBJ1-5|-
TGTGCCAGCAGTGAAGGGGGAGGGCCCCAGCATTTT
CASSEGGGPQHF
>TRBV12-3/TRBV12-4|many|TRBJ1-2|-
TGTGCCAGCACCCCCGGGGTTAACTATGGCTACACCTTC
CASTPGVNYGYTF
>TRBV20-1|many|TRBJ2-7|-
TGCAGTGCTATCGGGATTTCCTACGAGCAGTACTTC
CSAIGISYEQYF
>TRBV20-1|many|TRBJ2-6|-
TGCAGTGCCCTAGGCTTCCGTCCTGGGGCCAACGTCCTGACTTTC
CSALGFRPGANVLTF
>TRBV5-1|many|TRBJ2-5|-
TGCGCCAGCAGCTTTTCCGGGACCGCAGGAGAGACCCAGTACTTC
CASSFSGTAGETQYF
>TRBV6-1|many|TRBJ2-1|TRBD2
TGTGCCAGCAGTCAGGAACCAGCGGGAGGCTACAATGAGCAGTTCTTC
CASSQEPAGGYNEQFF
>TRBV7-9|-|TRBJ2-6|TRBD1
TGTGCCAGCAGCCTGACAGGGGTTTGGGGGGCCAACGTCCTGACTTTC
CASSLTGVWGANVLTF
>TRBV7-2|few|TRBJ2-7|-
TGTGCCAGCAGGGAAGCACCGGGATCCTACGAGCAGTACTTC
CASREAPGSYEQYF
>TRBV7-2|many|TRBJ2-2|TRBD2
TGTGCCAGCAGCCCTAGCGGCACCGGGGAGCTGTTTTTT
CASSPSGTGELFF
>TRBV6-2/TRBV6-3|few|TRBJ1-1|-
TGTGCCAGCAGACACACAGGGAACACTGAAGCTTTCTTT
CASRHTGNTEAFF
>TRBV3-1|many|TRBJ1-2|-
TGTGCCAGCAGCCAAGAAACCAAAAGCTATGGCTACACCTTC
CASSQETKSYGYTF
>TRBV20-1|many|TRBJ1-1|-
TGCAGTGCCCGGGGGTGGGGCATTAAGAACACTGAAGCTTTCTTT
CSARGWGIKNTEAFF
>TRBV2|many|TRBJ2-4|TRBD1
TGTGCCAGCAGTGAAGCGGGGGGGACAGGGGGCCAACTAGCCAAAAACATTCAGTACTTC
CASSEAGGTGGQLAKNIQYF
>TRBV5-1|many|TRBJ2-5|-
TGCGCCAGCAGCCCGTCACAGGGTACGGGACAAGAGACCCAGTACTTC
CASSPSQGTGQETQYF
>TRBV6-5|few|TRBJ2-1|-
TGTGCCAGCAGTTACCTTAGCGAGATAAACAATGAGCAGTTCTTC
CASSYLSEINNEQFF